This passage covers 23 T cell receptor beta chains from one sample sequenced in a study of CD8+ T cells in alopecia areata. The treatment: oral pan-JAK inhibitor, 5-10 mg twice daily. The authors extracted RNA and reverse transcribed it into cDNA as the sequencing template. Clones were sequenced by immunoSEQ multiplex PCR, and TCRdb holds only the in-frame ones, with some missing. This table holds 95,000 to 110,000 clones, around 84% found once. Sequencing was performed on CD8+ T cells sorted from blood, taken at week 24, from a patient treated with tofacitinib. These TCRs come from a human donor with alopecia areata.

This clone was seen only a few times. The chain joins TRBV4-1 to TRBJ2-7; 7 bases map to TRBD1. The V and J ends lost 4 bases and 4 bases, in that order; junction bases with no gene match: 16. CDR1 is MGHRA and CDR2 is YSYEKL in the germline V gene. CDR3 length: 17 residues. CDR3 DNA sequence: TGCGCCAGCAGCCCCAAGGGGGCGGACTCCCTAAATTACGAGCAGTACTTC. Amino acids: CASSPKGADSLNYEQYF.

The rearrangement joins TRBV19 to TRBJ2-1; D possibly corresponds to TRBD1 (6 bases). The CDR3 runs to 14 residues. V was pared by 7 bases and J by 3 bases, with 13 bases between. The germline CDR1 and CDR2 sequences are LNHDA and SQIVND (reference sequence). CDR3 bases: TGTGCCAGTATTCACAGGGCCGGCTACAATGAGCAGTTCTTC. As protein: CASIHRAGYNEQFF.

This chain links TRBV7-9 with TRBJ1-2; 7 bases are a match to TRBD1. V lost 7 bases, J lost 4 bases, and 12 bases stayed unmatched. The CDR3 totals 15 residues. CDR1 and CDR2 from the germline V gene are SEHNR and FQNEAQ (reference sequence). CDR3 amino acids: CASTPKTGEGYGYTF. CDR3 DNA: TGTGCCAGCACCCCCAAAACAGGGGAGGGCTATGGCTACACCTTC.

The chain links TRBV27 to TRBJ1-2, with TRBD1 identical over 9 bases. There are 15 residues in the CDR3. Unmatched junction bases numbered 6, after V lost 4 bases and J lost 3 bases. Germline CDR1 MNHEY, CDR2 SMNVEV (reference sequence). The CDR3 spells CASSSPGQGHYGYTF. The DNA for the CDR3 is TGTGCCAGCAGTTCCCCGGGACAGGGCCACTATGGCTACACCTTC.

A word on this clone: The same CDR3 is also encoded by other DNA sequences in this sample. The V and J genes are TRBV7-9 and TRBJ1-1; D is uncertain. The CDR3 contains 14 residues. CDR1 and CDR2 from the germline V gene are SEHNR and FQNEAQ (reference sequence). Trimming removed 5 bases at V and 0 bases at J, with 10 bases between. This CDR3 reads CASSLDGVNTEAFF. The CDR3 DNA sequence: TGTGCCAGCAGCCTAGACGGGGTGAACACTGAAGCTTTCTTT.

This chain uses TRBV19 with TRBJ2-1, with 10 bases lining up with TRBD2. With V trimmed by 3 bases and J by 5 bases, 10 bases remained unmatched. The CDR3 has 17 residues. Germline values: CDR1 LNHDA, CDR2 SQIVND (reference sequence). The chain's CDR3 is CASSIHSSGGAHNEQFF. The DNA for the CDR3 is TGTGCCAGTAGTATCCACTCCAGCGGGGGGGCCCACAATGAGCAGTTCTTC.

The V gene is TRBV7-2, the J gene TRBJ2-5; 8 bases fit TRBD2. V shed 10 bases, J shed 0 bases, and the junction held 7 bases outside the gene matches. Germline lookup yields CDR1 SGHTA and CDR2 FQGNSA. The CDR3 has 14 residues. Here the CDR3 reads CATREGLHQETQYF. The CDR3 nucleotides read TGTGCCACCCGGGAGGGGTTGCACCAAGAGACCCAGTACTTC.

This rearrangement joins TRBV5-1 to TRBJ2-1; D is unclear. The CDR3 runs 12 residues. The V end was cut by 2 bases, the J end by 8 bases, with 8 bases between. The V gene's germline CDR1 is SGHRS and CDR2 YFSETQ. CDR3 coding DNA: TGCGCCAGCAGCTTTCGGTGGGATGAGCAGTTCTTC. Translation gives CASSFRWDEQFF.

The table lists this clone with a few counts. This chain links TRBV19 with TRBJ2-1, with D tentatively TRBD2 (5 bases). The V gene's germline CDR1 is LNHDA and CDR2 SQIVND (reference sequence). The CDR3 sequence is 13 residues long. Trimming left V 6 bases short and J 7 bases short, with 13 bases between. The CDR3 bases are TGTGCCAGTAGCCGGGGAGTGGGGAATGAGCAGTTCTTC. It yields the protein CASSRGVGNEQFF.

This chain joins TRBV6-5 and TRBJ2-3; D might be TRBD1 (5 bases). CDR3 length: 13 residues. Looked up from germline, CDR1 is MNHEY and CDR2 is SVGAGI. Trimming took 4 bases from V and 4 from J, leaving 9 bases between them. The CDR3 spells CASSLLGADTQYF. CDR3 DNA sequence: TGTGCCAGCAGTTTGCTAGGGGCAGATACGCAGTATTTT.

The V gene is TRBV4-3, the J gene TRBJ2-3, with D perhaps matching TRBD1 or TRBD2 (5 bases each). Germline assignment: CDR1 LGHNA and CDR2 YSLEER. The CDR3 contains 17 residues. V lost 0 bases, J lost 7 bases, and 20 bases lay in between. CDR3: CASSQDSGPGLGNTQYF. Written as DNA, the CDR3 is TGCGCCAGCAGCCAAGATTCGGGACCTGGGTTGGGAAATACGCAGTATTTT.

The chain employs TRBV5-1 and TRBJ2-7; 8 bases agree with TRBD1. The ends lost 0 bases at V and 3 bases at J; junction bases unmatched: 8. Germline V gene data show CDR1 as SGHRS and CDR2 as YFSETQ. The CDR3 extends over 16 amino acids. CDR3 protein: CASSLGSRDRSYEQYF. CDR3 nucleotide sequence: TGCGCCAGCAGCTTGGGATCCCGGGACAGGAGCTACGAGCAGTACTTC.

In its sample, this clone was seen a few times. The gene calls are TRBV6-5 and TRBJ2-7; a weak D match, TRBD2 (6 bases). V gave up 2 bases and J gave up 4 bases, with 12 bases separating them. The germline gives CDR1 MNHEY, CDR2 SVGAGI. The CDR3 runs to 14 residues. Here the CDR3 reads CASSYAAGRYEQYF. The CDR3 nucleotides are TGTGCCAGCAGTTACGCGGCGGGAAGATACGAGCAGTACTTC.

The V gene is TRBV7-9, the J gene TRBJ2-1; 12 bases align to TRBD1. Trimming removed 6 bases from V and 7 bases from J; junction bases left unmatched: 4. In germline, CDR1 is SEHNR, CDR2 FQNEAQ (reference sequence). The length of the CDR3 is 14 residues. CDR3 protein: CASRGQGAFNEQFF. CDR3 sequence (DNA): TGTGCCAGCAGGGGACAGGGGGCGTTTAATGAGCAGTTCTTC.

The chain is built from TRBV6-1 and TRBJ2-1; 12 nucleotides align to TRBD1. With V trimmed by 0 bases and J by 3 bases, 6 bases remained unmatched. The CDR3 runs to 18 residues. Germline-derived CDR1 and CDR2 are MNHNS and SASEGT. The DNA of the CDR3 is TGTGCCAGCAGTGAAGCCCTAGGGACAGGGGGCTACTACAATGAGCAGTTCTTC. Amino acids: CASSEALGTGGYYNEQFF.

The rearrangement links TRBV9 to TRBJ2-3, with 13 positions matching TRBD2. CDR3 length equals 18 residues. CDR1 and CDR2 from the germline V gene are SGDLS and YYNGEE. V shed 4 bases, J shed 7 bases, and the junction held 15 bases outside the gene matches. CDR3 amino acids: CASSQPRLAGGPGNTQYF. CDR3 nucleotides: TGTGCCAGCAGCCAGCCCCGACTAGCGGGGGGCCCGGGGAATACGCAGTATTTT.

The chain combines TRBV4-1 with TRBJ2-7, with 7 bases matching TRBD1. Trimming at V came to 3 bases and at J to 2 bases, leaving 7 bases not matched to a gene. The CDR3 is made up of 15 amino acids. CDR1 and CDR2 (germline): MGHRA, YSYEKL. The CDR3 sequence: CASSHARDSTYEQYF. DNA of the CDR3: TGCGCCAGCAGCCATGCCCGGGACAGCACCTACGAGCAGTACTTC.

The chain uses TRBV7-8 and TRBJ1-5; 7 bases match TRBD1. V was pared by 11 bases and J by 1 base, with 5 bases of the junction left unmatched. Per the germline V gene, CDR1 is SGHVS and CDR2 is FQNEAQ. The CDR3 has 13 amino acids. The CDR3 DNA sequence: TGTGCCGTTAGACAGGGAAGCAATCAGCCCCAGCATTTT. This encodes CAVRQGSNQPQHF.

The J gene is TRBJ2-1, the V gene TRBV7-6, with 7 bases lining up with TRBD1. V shed 5 bases, J shed 1 base, and the junction held 5 bases outside the gene matches. The CDR3 has 15 residues. Germline values: CDR1 SGHVS, CDR2 FNYEAQ. The CDR3 DNA is TGTGCCAGCAGCGCCAGACAGGGTTCCTACAATGAGCAGTTCTTC. It specifies CASSARQGSYNEQFF.

The chain employs TRBV11-3 and TRBJ2-7; weak D call: TRBD2 (5 bases). Deletions cut 4 bases from V and 7 bases from J, with 11 bases between. Germline CDR1 and CDR2: SGHNT and YENEEA. The CDR3 is made up of 12 amino acids. DNA of the CDR3: TGTGCCAGCAGCTCGGACTCCCTGGAGCAGTACTTC. Translated: CASSSDSLEQYF. Supplemented by reference TRBV11-3 and TRBJ2-7, the full variable domain reads EAGVVQSPRYKIIEKKQPVAFWCNPISGHNTLYWYLQNLGQGPELLIRYENEEAVDDSQLPKDRFSAERLKGVDSTLKIQPAELGDSAVYLCASSSDSLEQYFGPGTRLTVT.

This chain connects TRBV12-5 to TRBJ1-5; 9 positions match TRBD1. Germline loops: CDR1 LGHNT, CDR2 FRNRAP. V was clipped by 5 bases and J by 4 bases; unmatched bases: 6. The CDR3 has 15 residues. The CDR3 sequence: CASGLRQGENQPQHF. The CDR3 nucleotides read TGTGCTAGTGGTCTTCGACAGGGGGAGAATCAGCCCCAGCATTTT.

A word on this clone: This same CDR3 is encoded by further DNA sequences in the sample. The chain is built from TRBV7-2 and TRBJ2-3; maybe TRBD2 (6 bases). Trimming removed 3 bases from V and 0 bases from J, with 10 bases in between. The CDR3 spans 15 residues. CDR1 SGHTA and CDR2 FQGNSA come from the germline V gene. The CDR3 is CASSFLSGSTDTQYF. In DNA, the CDR3 is TGTGCCAGCAGCTTCCTGAGCGGGAGCACAGATACGCAGTATTTT.

This clone appeared a few times. V is TRBV5-1 and J is TRBJ2-7, with 16 bases matching TRBD2. Per the germline V gene, CDR1 is SGHRS and CDR2 is YFSETQ. The trim removed 3 bases at V and 0 bases at J, leaving 6 bases unmatched. The CDR3 contains 18 residues. The CDR3 loop is CASSSSGTSGGASYEQYF. In nucleotides, the CDR3 is TGCGCCAGCAGCTCTTCCGGGACTAGCGGGGGGGCCTCCTACGAGCAGTACTTC.